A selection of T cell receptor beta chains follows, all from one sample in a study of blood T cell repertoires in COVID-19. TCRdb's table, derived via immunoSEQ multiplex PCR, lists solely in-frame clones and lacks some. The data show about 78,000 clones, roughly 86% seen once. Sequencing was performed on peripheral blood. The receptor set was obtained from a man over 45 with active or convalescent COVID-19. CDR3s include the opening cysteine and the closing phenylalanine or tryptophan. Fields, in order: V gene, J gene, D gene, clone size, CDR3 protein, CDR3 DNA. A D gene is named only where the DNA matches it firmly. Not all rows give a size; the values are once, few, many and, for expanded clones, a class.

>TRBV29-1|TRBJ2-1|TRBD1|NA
CSVETDRVDEQFF
TGCAGCGTTGAGACAGACAGGGTCGATGAGCAGTTCTTC
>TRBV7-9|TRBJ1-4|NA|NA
CASSLDGVEKLFF
TGTGCCAGCAGCTTAGACGGGGTTGAAAAACTGTTTTTT
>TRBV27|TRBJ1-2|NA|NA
CASPHREGDRF
TGTGCCAGCCCCCATCGGGAGGGCGATCGCTTC
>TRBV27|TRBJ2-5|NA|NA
CASSSLGGLTQYF
TGTGCCAGCAGCTCCCTGGGGGGTCTGACCCAGTACTTC
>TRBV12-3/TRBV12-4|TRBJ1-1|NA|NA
CASSLLSRGEAFF
TGTGCCAGCAGTTTATTGAGTCGGGGGGAAGCTTTCTTT
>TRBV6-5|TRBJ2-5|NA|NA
CASSQTGLETQYF
TGTGCCAGCAGCCAGACGGGGTTGGAGACCCAGTACTTC
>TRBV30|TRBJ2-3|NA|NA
CAWSGGGSTDTQYF
TGTGCCTGGAGTGGTGGCGGGAGCACAGATACGCAGTATTTT
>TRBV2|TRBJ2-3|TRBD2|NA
CASSEQGLAGGSTDTQYF
TGTGCCAGCAGTGAACAGGGACTAGCGGGGGGGAGCACAGATACGCAGTATTTT
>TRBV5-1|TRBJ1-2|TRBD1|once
CASSLAPTGDYGYTF
TGCGCCAGCAGCTTGGCCCCGACAGGGGACTATGGCTACACCTTC
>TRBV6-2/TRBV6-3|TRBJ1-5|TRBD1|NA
CASSDTGDQPQHF
TGTGCCAGCAGTGATACAGGGGATCAGCCCCAGCATTTT
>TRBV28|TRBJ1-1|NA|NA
CASTQAGEGRTEAFF
TGTGCCAGCACCCAGGCGGGGGAGGGAAGGACTGAAGCTTTCTTT
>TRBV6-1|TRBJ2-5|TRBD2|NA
CASSEARLAGRETQYF
TGTGCCAGCAGTGAAGCGCGGCTAGCGGGGAGAGAGACCCAGTACTTC
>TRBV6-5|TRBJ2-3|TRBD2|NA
CASSYTATSNTDTQYF
TGTGCCAGCAGTTACACCGCGACTAGCAACACAGATACGCAGTATTTT
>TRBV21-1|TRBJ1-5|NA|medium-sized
CASSKRERLFISNQPQHF
TGTGCCAGCAGCAAAAGGGAGCGTTTATTTATTAGCAATCAGCCCCAGCATTTT
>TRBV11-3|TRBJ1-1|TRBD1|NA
CASSVTGSTEAFF
TGTGCCAGCAGCGTGACAGGGAGTACTGAAGCTTTCTTT
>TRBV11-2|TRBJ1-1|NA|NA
CASSTSLLLGTEAFF
TGTGCCAGCAGCACTAGTCTCTTGTTAGGCACTGAAGCTTTCTTT
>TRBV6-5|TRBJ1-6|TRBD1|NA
CASSPTGTGESPLHF
TGTGCCAGCAGTCCTACCGGGACAGGGGAATCACCCCTCCACTTT
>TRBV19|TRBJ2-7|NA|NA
CASSTGPGGEQYF
TGTGCCAGTAGTACCGGTCCAGGAGGCGAGCAGTACTTC
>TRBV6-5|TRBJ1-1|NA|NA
CASTRTPNTEAFF
TGTGCCAGCACTCGGACACCGAACACTGAAGCTTTCTTT
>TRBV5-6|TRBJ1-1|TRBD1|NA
CASSPWDRGETEAFF
TGTGCCAGCAGCCCCTGGGACAGGGGAGAGACTGAAGCTTTCTTT
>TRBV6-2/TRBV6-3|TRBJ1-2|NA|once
CASSYRSANYGYTF
TGTGCCAGCAGTTACAGGAGCGCTAACTATGGCTACACCTTC
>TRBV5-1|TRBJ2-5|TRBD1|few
CASSSFGQGTETQYF
TGCGCCAGCAGCTCTTTTGGACAGGGTACAGAGACCCAGTACTTC
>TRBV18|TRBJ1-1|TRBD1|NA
CASSPPAQGVTEAFF
TGTGCCAGCTCACCACCAGCTCAGGGGGTTACTGAAGCTTTCTTT
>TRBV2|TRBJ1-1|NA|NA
CASSVGGNTEAFF
TGTGCCAGCAGTGTCGGAGGGAACACTGAAGCTTTCTTT
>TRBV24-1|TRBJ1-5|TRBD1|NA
CATSEGTGGLGYSNQPQHF
TGTGCCACCAGTGAGGGGACAGGGGGGCTTGGGTATAGCAATCAGCCCCAGCATTTT
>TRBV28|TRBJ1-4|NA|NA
CASSLESYNEKLFF
TGTGCCAGCAGTTTAGAGTCCTATAATGAAAAACTGTTTTTT
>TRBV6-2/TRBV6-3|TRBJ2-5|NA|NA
CASSYTLGGAQETQYF
TGTGCCAGCAGTTACACCTTGGGGGGGGCCCAAGAGACCCAGTACTTC
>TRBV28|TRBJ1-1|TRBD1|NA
CASNVGGAGAFF
TGTGCCAGCAACGTAGGGGGCGCGGGGGCTTTCTTT
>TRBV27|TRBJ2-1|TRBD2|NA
CASSRRLAGASSYNEQFF
TGTGCCAGCAGTCGCCGGCTAGCGGGGGCTAGCTCCTACAATGAGCAGTTCTTC
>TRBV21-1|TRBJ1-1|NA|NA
CASSNKDRPMNTEAFF
TGTGCCAGCAGCAATAAGGACAGACCAATGAACACTGAAGCTTTCTTT
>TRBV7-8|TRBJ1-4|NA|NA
CASSAGPTLFF
TGTGCCAGCAGCGCGGGACCGACACTGTTTTTT
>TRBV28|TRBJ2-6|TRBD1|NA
CASTGQGLSGANVLTF
TGTGCCAGCACGGGACAGGGCCTCTCTGGGGCCAACGTCCTGACTTTC
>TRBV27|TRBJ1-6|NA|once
CASSFGGDSPLHF
TGTGCCAGCAGTTTTGGGGGGGATTCACCCCTCCACTTT
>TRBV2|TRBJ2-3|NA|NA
CASSGQTSTDTQYF
TGTGCCAGCAGTGGACAGACTAGCACAGATACGCAGTATTTT
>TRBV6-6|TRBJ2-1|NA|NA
CASTGYNEQFF
TGTGCCAGCACAGGGTACAATGAGCAGTTCTTC
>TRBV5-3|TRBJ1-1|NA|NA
CARSSGTIEAFF
TGTGCCAGAAGCTCCGGGACAATTGAAGCTTTCTTT
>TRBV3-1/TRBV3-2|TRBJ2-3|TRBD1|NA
CVSSKGQGPDTQYF
TGTGTCAGCAGCAAGGGACAGGGCCCAGATACGCAGTATTTT
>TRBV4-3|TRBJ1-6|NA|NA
CASSQERGSPLHF
TGCGCCAGCAGCCAAGAAAGAGGCTCACCCCTCCACTTT
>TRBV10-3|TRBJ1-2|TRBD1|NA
CAITTGGGGYTF
TGTGCGATCACCACAGGGGGAGGAGGCTACACCTTC
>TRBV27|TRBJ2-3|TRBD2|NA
CASSPSGGVADTQYF
TGTGCCAGCAGTCCTAGCGGGGGGGTTGCAGATACGCAGTATTTT
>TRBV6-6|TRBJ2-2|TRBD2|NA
CASSSTSGGTGELFF
TGTGCCAGCAGCTCGACTAGCGGGGGTACCGGGGAGCTGTTTTTT
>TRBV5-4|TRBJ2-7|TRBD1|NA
CASSPSGQGPLSYEQYF
TGTGCCAGCAGCCCCTCAGGACAGGGCCCCCTCTCCTACGAGCAGTACTTC
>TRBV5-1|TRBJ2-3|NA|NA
CASSLEGTSSTDTQYF
TGCGCCAGCAGCCTCGAGGGTACTTCTAGCACAGATACGCAGTATTTT
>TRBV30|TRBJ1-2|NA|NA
CAWSGAGVHYGYTF
TGTGCCTGGAGTGGGGCGGGGGTACACTATGGCTACACCTTC
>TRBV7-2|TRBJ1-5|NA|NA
CASSPYPESNQPQHF
TGTGCCAGCAGCCCCTACCCTGAAAGCAATCAGCCCCAGCATTTT
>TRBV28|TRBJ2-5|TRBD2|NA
CASSLSGGVQETQYF
TGTGCCAGCAGTTTAAGCGGGGGGGTACAAGAGACCCAGTACTTC
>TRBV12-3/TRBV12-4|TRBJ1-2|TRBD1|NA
CASSSQGAAGYTF
TGTGCCAGCAGTAGCCAGGGGGCGGCTGGCTACACCTTC
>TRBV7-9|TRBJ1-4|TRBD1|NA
CASSVKTGGDEKLFF
TGTGCCAGCAGCGTCAAGACAGGGGGCGATGAAAAACTGTTTTTT
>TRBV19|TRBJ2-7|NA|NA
CASSRGPASYEQYF
TGTGCCAGTAGTAGGGGGCCGGCCTCCTACGAGCAGTACTTC
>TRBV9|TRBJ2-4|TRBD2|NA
CASSLSGDQLAKNIQYF
TGTGCCAGCAGCCTTAGCGGGGACCAGTTAGCCAAAAACATTCAGTACTTC
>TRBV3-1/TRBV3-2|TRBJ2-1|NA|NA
CASSRGLPNNEQFF
TGTGCCAGCAGCCGTGGACTACCTAACAATGAGCAGTTCTTC
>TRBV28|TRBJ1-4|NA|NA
CASVQGNNEKLFF
TGTGCCAGCGTACAGGGAAACAATGAAAAACTGTTTTTT